These 13 T cell receptor beta chains originate from one sample sequenced in a study of cytomegalovirus exposure and HLA in healthy donors. Sequencing used immunoSEQ multiplex PCR; TCRdb keeps in-frame clones, though not all of them. The sample contains some 150,000 clones, just over 85% of which appear only once. The material sequenced was PBMCs. The receptors derive from a woman younger than 30 in good health and CMV-seropositive.

This clone was detected only once. The gene calls are TRBV6-4 and TRBJ2-1, with 14 bases that match TRBD2. This CDR3 has 15 amino acids. After removal of 4 bases from V and 4 bases from J, the junction contained 0 bases not matched to a gene. Germline-derived CDR1 and CDR2 are MRHNA and SNTAGT. The CDR3 is CASSGTSGGYNEQFF. CDR3 sequence (DNA): TGTGCCAGCAGTGGGACTAGCGGGGGGTACAATGAGCAGTTCTTC.

The chain joins TRBV2 to TRBJ1-2, with 9 bases identical to TRBD1. Germline V gene sequence: CDR1 SNHLY, CDR2 FYNNEI. The ends lost 6 bases at V and 8 bases at J; junction bases unmatched: 7. This CDR3 is 13 amino acids long. CDR3 residues: CASRGQGWEGYTF. The CDR3 bases are TGTGCCAGCAGGGGACAGGGTTGGGAGGGCTACACCTTC.

J is TRBJ1-1 and V is TRBV19; no reliable D call. This CDR3 contains 14 residues. The germline V gene encodes CDR1 LNHDA and CDR2 SQIVND (reference sequence). With 3 bases removed from V and 2 bases from J, the gap between germline ends came to 10 bases. CDR3 coding DNA: TGTGCCAGTAGTATGTTCAGGTTAAACACTGAAGCTTTCTTT. Translation gives CASSMFRLNTEAFF.

The J gene is TRBJ1-1, the V gene TRBV5-4, with 9 bases matching TRBD1. J gave up 3 bases and V 5 bases, and 5 bases lay outside the gene matches. Germline V gene lookup returns CDR1 SGHNT and CDR2 YYREEE (reference sequence). The CDR3 length is 14 residues. CDR3 protein: CASRRDREDTEAFF. In nucleotides, the CDR3 is TGTGCCAGCAGGCGGGACAGGGAGGACACTGAAGCTTTCTTT.

The V call is TRBV7-2, the J call TRBJ2-1; 8 positions match TRBD2. Germline CDR1 reads SGHTA; CDR2 reads FQGNSA. The CDR3 has 15 amino acids. The V segment lost 6 bases and the J segment 0 bases; nucleotides outside the gene matches: 4. The CDR3 DNA is TGTGCCAGCAGACCGAGCGGGGGCTCCTACAATGAGCAGTTCTTC. Protein sequence: CASRPSGGSYNEQFF. The full variable domain, completed using reference TRBV7-2 and TRBJ2-1, is GAGVSQSPSNKVTEKGKDVELRCDPISGHTALYWYRQSLGQGLEFLIYFQGNSAPDKSGLPSDRFSAERTGGSVSTLTIQRTQQEDSAVYLCASRPSGGSYNEQFFGPGTRLTVL.

V usage is TRBV9 and J usage is TRBJ2-1, with 7 bases lining up with TRBD2. J lost 6 bases, V lost 0 bases, and 6 bases had no gene match. CDR3 size: 15 residues. Per the germline V gene, CDR1 is SGDLS and CDR2 is YYNGEE. The CDR3 protein is CASSVAPGGGNEQFF. CDR3 DNA: TGTGCCAGCAGCGTAGCTCCAGGCGGGGGCAATGAGCAGTTCTTC.

The gene calls are TRBV28 and TRBJ1-1; 7 bases fit TRBD1. In germline, CDR1 is MDHEN, CDR2 SYDVKM. V shed 5 bases and J 1 base; nucleotides not matched to a gene: 4. CDR3 length: 14 amino acids. The CDR3 sequence is CASSLQGRNTEAFF. The CDR3 DNA follows: TGTGCCAGCAGTCTACAGGGGCGGAACACTGAAGCTTTCTTT. Filled out from reference TRBV28 and TRBJ1-1, the complete variable domain reads DVKVTQSSRYLVKRTGEKVFLECVQDMDHENMFWYRQDPGLGLRLIYFSYDVKMKEKGDIPEGYSVSREKKERFSLILESASTNQTSMYLCASSLQGRNTEAFFGQGTRLTVV.

The chain links TRBV28 to TRBJ2-7; TRBD2 matches at 10 bases. The CDR3 totals 14 residues. CDR1 MDHEN and CDR2 SYDVKM come from the germline V gene. The ends lost 2 bases at V and 7 bases at J; junction bases unmatched: 5. CDR3 protein: CASSLEAGGREQYF. The CDR3 nucleotides are TGTGCCAGCAGTTTAGAAGCGGGGGGGAGGGAGCAGTACTTC.

The chain is built from TRBV7-3 and TRBJ2-3; TRBD2 agrees at 13 bases. CDR1 and CDR2 (germline): SGHTA, FQGTGA. With V trimmed by 2 bases and J by 4 bases, 0 bases remained unmatched. The CDR3 loop spans 15 amino acids. The CDR3 protein is CASSLGLAGADTQYF. The CDR3 DNA reads as TGTGCCAGCAGCTTAGGACTAGCGGGAGCAGATACGCAGTATTTT.

In this sample, this clone turned up a few times. The chain couples TRBV6-5 to TRBJ1-2; D uncertain. The V gene's germline CDR1 is MNHEY and CDR2 SVGAGI. Between the trimmed V and J ends, which lost 7 bases and 3 bases, there was a span of 9 bases. The CDR3 has 12 residues. CDR3 sequence reads: CASMGRHYGYTF. The CDR3 DNA reads as TGTGCCAGCATGGGCAGACACTATGGCTACACCTTC.

The rearrangement uses TRBV5-6 and TRBJ2-3; TRBD1 matches at 8 bases. The ends lost 4 bases at V and 1 base at J; junction bases unmatched: 5. The V gene's germline CDR1 is SGHDT and CDR2 YYEEEE. The CDR3 has 15 residues. The CDR3 DNA sequence: TGTGCCAGCAGCCTCCCGGGACAGGGCACAGATACGCAGTATTTT. It encodes CASSLPGQGTDTQYF.

The chain combines TRBV7-8 with TRBJ1-5, with 7 positions matching TRBD1. V lost 0 bases to trimming and J lost 4 bases; unmatched junction nucleotides: 0. The CDR3 is 14 residues long. CDR1 and CDR2 (germline): SGHVS, FQNEAQ. The CDR3 DNA reads TGTGCCAGCAGCTTAGCGGACAGGAATCAGCCCCAGCATTTT. It yields the protein CASSLADRNQPQHF.

The chain's CDR3 is CASSIAGAGNTIYF. The CDR3, as DNA: TGTGCCAGTAGTATCGCGGGAGCTGGAAACACCATATATTTT. The rearrangement joins TRBV19 to TRBJ1-3; no firm D call. CDR1 is LNHDA and CDR2 is SQIVND in the germline V gene (reference sequence). V was cut by 3 bases and J by 2 bases, with 8 bases left in between. This CDR3 spans 14 amino acids.